These T cell receptor beta chains were read from a single sample in a study of T cells expressing NK-cell markers. TCRdb reanalyzed the 5' RACE reads and collapses them to one entry per CDR3 protein, without DNA. Recorded here are some 410,000 distinct CDR3 sequences; the top ten clones represent roughly 8%. Sequenced input: blood T cells: a sorted CD56 or NKG2C T cell subset, CD4+ or CD8+ T cells, or bulk PBMC T cells (not recorded which). These receptor sequences come from a woman between 18 and 75 years old in good health. CDR3s include the opening cysteine and the closing phenylalanine or tryptophan.

>TRBV6-5|TRBJ2-2
CASSYSVTGAGELFF
>TRBV20-1|TRBJ2-3
CSARDPRSTDTQYF
>TRBV14|TRBJ1-2
CASSVNRGKDYGYTF
>TRBV12-3/TRBV12-4|TRBJ2-7
CASSLWDSFSYEQYF
>TRBV5-4|TRBJ1-1
CASSLVGQNTEAFF
>TRBV11-2|TRBJ2-5
CASSLGTSGNFQETQYF
>TRBV6-4|TRBJ2-1
CASSDSAGFGNEQFF
>TRBV7-9|TRBJ1-2
CASSLAGHNYGYTF
>TRBV29-1|TRBJ1-1
CSVEGTAPMNTEAFF
>TRBV20-1|TRBJ2-1
CSAGGLVLNEQFF
>TRBV30|TRBJ2-3
CAWSVGIGTDTQYF
>TRBV19|TRBJ1-4
CASSALGEANEKLFF
>TRBV7-2|TRBJ2-7
CASSWGGGYSYEQYF
>TRBV5-1|TRBJ1-1
CASSLQPGQGIFF
>TRBV12-3/TRBV12-4|TRBJ2-4
CASSAAGGKINIQYF
>TRBV5-1|TRBJ2-1
CASSLAVYADEQFF
>TRBV12-3/TRBV12-4|TRBJ2-3
CASRSGVMSDTQYF
>TRBV29-1|TRBJ2-1
CSLRTSGSNEQFF
>TRBV29-1|TRBJ2-7
CSVGQGAREQYF
>TRBV6-4|TRBJ2-2
CASSDSGSPPRELFF
>TRBV20-1|TRBJ2-3
CSASPLAENTDTQYF
>TRBV19|TRBJ2-1
CASCLKRGGLRDEQFF
>TRBV6-1|TRBJ1-5
CASSPRQVLSNQPQHF
>TRBV27|TRBJ2-7
CASSLIGTNSYEQYF
>TRBV12-3/TRBV12-4|TRBJ2-1
CASRILAHAGVVQFF
>TRBV11-1|TRBJ2-1
CASSLDTGTSGRDEQFF
>TRBV5-6|TRBJ2-2
CASSPNLGQSGELFF
>TRBV7-2|TRBJ2-3
CASSLGGGITDTQYF
>TRBV4-3|TRBJ2-2
CASSQVTLGAFGELFF
>TRBV4-3|TRBJ2-2
CASSQDWRQGAPGAGELFF
>TRBV7-2|TRBJ2-3
CASSLAPRGGTDTQYF
>TRBV7-6|TRBJ2-3
CASSFGQPGTDTQYF
>TRBV23-1|TRBJ2-7
CASSQGQGVGPVEQYF
>TRBV5-4|TRBJ2-7
CASSWGGEQYF
>TRBV24-1|TRBJ2-1
CATSDYGVQFF
>TRBV6-4|TRBJ2-1
CASSDRDNEQFF
>TRBV4-2|TRBJ1-1
CASSHQTLGDTEAFF
>TRBV5-1|TRBJ2-5
CASSLIAYQETQYF
>TRBV5-6|TRBJ1-6
CASSGEGGSPPLHF